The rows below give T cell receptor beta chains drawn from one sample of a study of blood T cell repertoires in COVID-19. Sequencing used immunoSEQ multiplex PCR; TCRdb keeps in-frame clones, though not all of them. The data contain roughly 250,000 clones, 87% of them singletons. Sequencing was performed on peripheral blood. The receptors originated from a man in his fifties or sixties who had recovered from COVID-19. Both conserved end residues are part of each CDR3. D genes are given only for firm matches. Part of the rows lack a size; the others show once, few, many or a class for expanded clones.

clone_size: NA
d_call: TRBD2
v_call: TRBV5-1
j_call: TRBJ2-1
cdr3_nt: TGCGCCAGCAGCTTGCTTGCTAGCGGGGGTGTTGAGCAGTTCTTC
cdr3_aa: CASSLLASGGVEQFF

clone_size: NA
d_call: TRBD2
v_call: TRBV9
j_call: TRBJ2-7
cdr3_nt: TGTGCCAGCGGTCGGGGGGGCCCCTACGAGCAGTACTTC
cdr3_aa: CASGRGGPYEQYF

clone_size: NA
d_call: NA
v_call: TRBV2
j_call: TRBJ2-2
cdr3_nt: TGTGCCTCCCAGGGACTCACGCCTCCCAACACCGGGGAGCTGTTTTTT
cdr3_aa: CASQGLTPPNTGELFF

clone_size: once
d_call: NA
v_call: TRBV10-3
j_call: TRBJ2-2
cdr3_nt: TGTGCCATCAGTGAGTTAGCTCCGAACACCGGGGAGCTGTTTTTT
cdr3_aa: CAISELAPNTGELFF

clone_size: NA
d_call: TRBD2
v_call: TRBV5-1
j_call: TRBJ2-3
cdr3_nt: TGCGCCAGCAGCTTGTTTCCACAGCGGGGGGACTTAAATAGCGCAGATACGCAGTATTTT
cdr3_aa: CASSLFPQRGDLNSADTQYF

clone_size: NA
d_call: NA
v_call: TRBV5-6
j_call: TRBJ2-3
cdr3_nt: TGTGCCAGCAGCCGGGATAGCATAGATACGCAGTATTTT
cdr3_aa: CASSRDSIDTQYF

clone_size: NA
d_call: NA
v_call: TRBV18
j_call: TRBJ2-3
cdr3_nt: TGTGCCAGCTCTCCAACCCTCTTGGTAGAGCAGTATTTT
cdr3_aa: CASSPTLLVEQYF

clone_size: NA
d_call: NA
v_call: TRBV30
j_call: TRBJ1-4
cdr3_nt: TGTGCCTGGGATCTCAGGGGAGGGGAAAAACTGTTTTTT
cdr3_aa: CAWDLRGGEKLFF

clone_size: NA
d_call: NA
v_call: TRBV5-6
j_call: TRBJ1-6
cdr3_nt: TGTGCCAGCAGCTTGGAACGGAGAAATAATTCACCCCTCCACTTT
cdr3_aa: CASSLERRNNSPLHF

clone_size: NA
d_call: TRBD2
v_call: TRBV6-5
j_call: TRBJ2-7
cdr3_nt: TGTGCCAGCACCTGGGGGCCTAGCGGGGGATACGAGCAGTACTTC
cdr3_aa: CASTWGPSGGYEQYF

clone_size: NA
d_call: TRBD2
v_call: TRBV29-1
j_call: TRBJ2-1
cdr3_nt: TGCAGCGTCCTGGGGCGGGGGGGAGCCAATGAGCAGTTCTTC
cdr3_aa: CSVLGRGGANEQFF

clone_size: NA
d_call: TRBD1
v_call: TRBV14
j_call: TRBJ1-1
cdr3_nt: TGTGCCAGCAGCCAAGCTAAGGGACAGGGGGCGCGCACTGAAGCTTTCTTT
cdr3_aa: CASSQAKGQGARTEAFF